Below, 17 T cell receptor beta chains from the same sample are listed, as sequenced in a study of CD8+ T cells in alopecia areata. RNA was isolated and reverse transcribed to cDNA, the sequencing template. Here immunoSEQ multiplex PCR was the method, and the copy in TCRdb shows in-frame clones only, minus some. This table holds approximately 150,000 clones, about 72% found once. This specimen consisted of CD8+ T cells sorted from blood, obtained at week 0. The receptors originated from a human donor with alopecia areata.

V is TRBV29-1 and J is TRBJ2-3; possible D gene TRBD2, 5 bases. This CDR3 comprises 13 residues. V dropped 6 bases and J dropped 4 bases, with 14 bases sitting between them. CDR1 SQVTM and CDR2 ANQGSEA come from the germline V gene. The CDR3 protein is CSVTTTRSDTQYF. For the CDR3, the DNA is TGCAGCGTCACGACTACCAGGTCAGATACGCAGTATTTT.

V gene TRBV7-9 combines with J gene TRBJ2-3; TRBD1 matches at 8 bases. The CDR3 spans 16 residues. Per germline, CDR1 SEHNR and CDR2 FQNEAQ (reference sequence). V was pared by 7 bases and J by 0 bases, with 9 bases of the junction left unmatched. CDR3 nucleotides: TGTGCCAGCATCCCCCTCGACAGGGGTAGCACAGATACGCAGTATTTT. It specifies CASIPLDRGSTDTQYF.

This chain joins TRBV6-5 and TRBJ1-5; D is unclear. The germline V and J ends were trimmed by 7 bases and 9 bases, with 16 bases remaining between them. CDR3 length equals 13 residues. Per germline, CDR1 MNHEY and CDR2 SVGAGI. This CDR3 reads CASTTVESVPQHF. The CDR3 DNA sequence: TGTGCCAGCACCACAGTAGAAAGTGTGCCCCAGCATTTT.

The J gene is TRBJ1-5, the V gene TRBV23-1; no definite D call. TRBV23-1 is treated as an ORF (open reading frame) with a function not yet certain. The CDR3 loop spans 19 amino acids. Trimming stripped 11 bases from V and 0 bases from J, with 29 bases between. CDR3 DNA: TGCGCCTCCGAGGTCCCCGAAACCAGAGGGTATTGTAGCAATCAGCCCCAGCATTTT. Its protein product is CASEVPETRGYCSNQPQHF.

Points on this clone: The sample has other DNA sequences that encode this CDR3 too. This CDR3 reads CASSQERGYEQYF. The CDR3 coding sequence is TGCGCCAGCAGCCAAGAGCGGGGATACGAGCAGTACTTC. The V and J genes are TRBV4-1 and TRBJ2-7; TRBD2 might be the D (6 bases). Germline assignment: CDR1 MGHRA and CDR2 YSYEKL. The CDR3 sequence is 13 residues long. The V end lost 0 bases, the J end lost 4 bases, and 7 bases lay between the germline ends.

This clone was seen a handful of times. The V gene is TRBV7-8, the J gene TRBJ2-7; D is unresolved. The CDR3 has 14 residues. Germline loops: CDR1 SGHVS, CDR2 FQNEAQ. The V and J ends lost 5 bases and 4 bases respectively, with 15 bases between them. The CDR3 region is CASSPPNRPYEQYF. CDR3 DNA sequence: TGTGCCAGCAGCCCGCCAAACAGACCTTACGAGCAGTACTTC.

This clone was seen a single time. The rearrangement links TRBV29-1 to TRBJ2-1; no clear D. V dropped 4 bases and J dropped 5 bases, with 12 bases sitting between them. The CDR3 totals 13 residues. CDR1 and CDR2 from the germline V gene are SQVTM and ANQGSEA. CDR3 residues: CSVAVTADNEQFF. As DNA, the CDR3 is TGCAGCGTTGCGGTCACAGCAGACAATGAGCAGTTCTTC.

This clone was observed a few times. The rearrangement links TRBV29-1 to TRBJ2-4; D is ambiguous. V gave up 6 bases and J gave up 6 bases, with 9 bases separating them. The CDR3 loop spans 11 amino acids. Germline assignment: CDR1 SQVTM and CDR2 ANQGSEA. The CDR3, as DNA: TGCAGCGTAGTGAATGTAAACATTCAGTACTTC. This sequence encodes CSVVNVNIQYF.

The J gene is TRBJ1-2, the V gene TRBV30; D is uncertain. The V end was cut by 5 bases, the J end by 4 bases, with 11 bases between. Per the germline V gene, CDR1 is GTSNPN and CDR2 is SVGIG (reference sequence). CDR3 size: 12 residues. The chain's CDR3 is CAWSVYFYGYTF. The CDR3, as DNA: TGTGCCTGGTCAGTCTATTTCTATGGCTACACCTTC. The full variable domain, completed using reference TRBV30 and TRBJ1-2, is SQTIHQWPATLVQPVGSPLSLECTVEGTSNPNLYWYRQAAGRGLQLLFYSVGIGQISSEVPQNLSASRPQDRQFILSSKKLLLSDSGFYLCAWSVYFYGYTFGSGTRLTVV.

The V call is TRBV7-3, the J call TRBJ1-2, with TRBD1 as a possible D gene (5 bases). CDR3 length equals 15 residues. Germline CDR1 reads SGHTA; CDR2 reads FQGTGA. The V end was cut by 2 bases, the J end by 3 bases, with 13 bases between. CDR3 region: CASSLGRGKDYGYTF. Here the CDR3 DNA reads TGTGCCAGCAGCTTAGGGAGGGGAAAGGACTATGGCTACACCTTC.

CDR3 sequence reads: CASSTSGGAGETQYF. The DNA of the CDR3 is TGTGCCAGCAGCACAAGCGGGGGGGCCGGAGAGACCCAGTACTTC. This chain joins TRBV13 and TRBJ2-5; 10 bases agree with TRBD2. Germline lookup yields CDR1 PRHDT and CDR2 FYEKMQ (reference sequence). This CDR3 is 15 amino acids long. V gave up 5 bases and J gave up 4 bases; unmatched junction bases: 7.

The chain joins TRBV19 to TRBJ1-5; weak D call: TRBD1 (6 bases). The CDR3 length is 16 residues. CDR1 and CDR2 (germline): LNHDA, SQIVND (reference sequence). Trimming took 7 bases from V and 5 from J, leaving 21 bases between them. CDR3 in amino acids: CASNQWGGRADQPQHF. For the CDR3, the DNA is TGTGCCAGTAACCAATGGGGGGGCAGGGCGGATCAGCCCCAGCATTTT. The full variable domain, rest sourced from reference TRBV19 and TRBJ1-5, is DGGITQSPKYLFRKEGQNVTLSCEQNLNHDAMYWYRQDPGQGLRLIYYSQIVNDFQKGDIAEGYSVSREKKESFPLTVTSAQKNPTAFYLCASNQWGGRADQPQHFGDGTRLSIL.

This chain connects TRBV6-6 to TRBJ2-2; D unresolved. Trimming pared 1 base from V and 5 bases from J, leaving 8 bases between. Germline loops: CDR1 MNHNY, CDR2 SVGAGI (reference sequence). The CDR3 has 14 amino acids. CDR3 region: CASSYFIRTGELFF. The CDR3 coding sequence is TGTGCCAGCAGTTACTTTATAAGAACCGGGGAGCTGTTTTTT.

The chain has TRBV30 and TRBJ2-1, with 9 bases fitting TRBD2. J gave up 7 bases and V 4 bases, and 11 bases lay outside the gene matches. This CDR3 contains 15 residues. Germline V lookup: CDR1 GTSNPN, CDR2 SVGIG (reference sequence). CDR3 coding DNA: TGTGCCTGGAAGCCGCGGGGGGGGCCGAGTAATGAGCAGTTCTTC. This codes for CAWKPRGGPSNEQFF. The full variable domain, rest sourced from reference TRBV30 and TRBJ2-1, is SQTIHQWPATLVQPVGSPLSLECTVEGTSNPNLYWYRQAAGRGLQLLFYSVGIGQISSEVPQNLSASRPQDRQFILSSKKLLLSDSGFYLCAWKPRGGPSNEQFFGPGTRLTVL.

The chain is built from TRBV13 and TRBJ2-7; no reliable D call. Germline V lookup: CDR1 PRHDT, CDR2 FYEKMQ (reference sequence). V shed 5 bases and J shed 2 bases, with 19 bases lying between them. The CDR3 is 16 amino acids. The CDR3 coding sequence is TGTGCCAGCAGCGCACGATTGGGCAGCATTGCCTACGAGCAGTACTTC. It codes for CASSARLGSIAYEQYF. Full variable domain (outside the CDR3, taken from reference TRBV13 and TRBJ2-7): AAGVIQSPRHLIKEKRETATLKCYPIPRHDTVYWYQQGPGQDPQFLISFYEKMQSDKGSIPDRFSAQQFSDYHSELNMSSLELGDSALYFCASSARLGSIAYEQYFGPGTRLTVT.

About this clone: The same CDR3 can be traced to other DNA sequences in this sample. The chain is built from TRBV13 and TRBJ2-3; D is unclear. The germline CDR1 and CDR2 sequences are PRHDT and FYEKMQ (reference sequence). The CDR3 loop spans 12 amino acids. Trimming cost V 4 bases and J 0 bases, with 2 bases left between them. CDR3 residues: CASSSSTDTQYF. CDR3 nucleotides: TGTGCCAGCAGCTCCAGCACAGATACGCAGTATTTT.

The CDR3 bases are TGTGCCAGCGGACGGGACCCTAATGAAGCTTTCTTT. Protein product: CASGRDPNEAFF. The chain uses TRBV7-9 and TRBJ1-1; D may be TRBD1 (5 bases). The CDR3 runs 12 residues. CDR1 and CDR2 (germline): SEHNR, FQNEAQ (reference sequence). V lost 8 bases, J lost 7 bases, and 14 bases lay in between.